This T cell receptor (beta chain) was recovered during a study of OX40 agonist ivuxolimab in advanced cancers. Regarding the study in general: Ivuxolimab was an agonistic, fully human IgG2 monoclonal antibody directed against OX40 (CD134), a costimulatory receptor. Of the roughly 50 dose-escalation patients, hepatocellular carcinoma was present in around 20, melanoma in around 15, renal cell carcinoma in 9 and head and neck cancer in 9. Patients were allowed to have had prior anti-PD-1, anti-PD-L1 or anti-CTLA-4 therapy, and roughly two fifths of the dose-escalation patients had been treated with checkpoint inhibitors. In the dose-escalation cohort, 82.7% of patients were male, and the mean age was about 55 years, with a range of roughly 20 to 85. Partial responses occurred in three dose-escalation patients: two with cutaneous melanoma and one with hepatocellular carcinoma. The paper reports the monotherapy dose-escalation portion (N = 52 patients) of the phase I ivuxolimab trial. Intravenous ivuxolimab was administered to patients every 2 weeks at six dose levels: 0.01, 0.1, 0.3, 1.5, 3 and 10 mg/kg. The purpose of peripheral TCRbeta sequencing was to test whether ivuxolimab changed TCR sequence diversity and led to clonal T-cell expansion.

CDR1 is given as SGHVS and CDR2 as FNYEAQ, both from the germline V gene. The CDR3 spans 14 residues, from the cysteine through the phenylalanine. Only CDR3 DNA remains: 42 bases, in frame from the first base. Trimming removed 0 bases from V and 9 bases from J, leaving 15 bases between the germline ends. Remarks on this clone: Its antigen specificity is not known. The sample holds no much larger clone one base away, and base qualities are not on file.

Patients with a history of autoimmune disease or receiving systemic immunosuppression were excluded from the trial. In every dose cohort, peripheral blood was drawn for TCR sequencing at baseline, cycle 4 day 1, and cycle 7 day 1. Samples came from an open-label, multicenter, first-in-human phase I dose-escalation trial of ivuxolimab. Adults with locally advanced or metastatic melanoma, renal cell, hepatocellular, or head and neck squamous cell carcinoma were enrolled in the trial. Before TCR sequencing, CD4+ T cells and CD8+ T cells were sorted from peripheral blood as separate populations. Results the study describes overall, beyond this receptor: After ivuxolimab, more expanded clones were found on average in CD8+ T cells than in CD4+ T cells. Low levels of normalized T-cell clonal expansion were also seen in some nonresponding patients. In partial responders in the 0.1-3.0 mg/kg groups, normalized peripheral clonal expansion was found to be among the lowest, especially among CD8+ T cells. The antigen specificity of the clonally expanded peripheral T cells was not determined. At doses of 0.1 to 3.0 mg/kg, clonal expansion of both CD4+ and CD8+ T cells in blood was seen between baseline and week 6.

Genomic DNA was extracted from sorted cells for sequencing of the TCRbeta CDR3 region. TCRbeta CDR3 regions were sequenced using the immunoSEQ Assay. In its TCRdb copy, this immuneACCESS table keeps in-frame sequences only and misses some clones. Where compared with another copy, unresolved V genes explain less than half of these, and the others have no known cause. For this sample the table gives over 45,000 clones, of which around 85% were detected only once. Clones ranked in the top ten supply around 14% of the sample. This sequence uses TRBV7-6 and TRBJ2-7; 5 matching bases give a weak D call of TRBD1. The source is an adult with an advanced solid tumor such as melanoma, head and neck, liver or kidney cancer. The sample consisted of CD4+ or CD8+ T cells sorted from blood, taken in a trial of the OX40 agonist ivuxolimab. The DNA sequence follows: TGTGCCAGCAGCTTAGCAGGACAAGATACGGTGCAGTACTTC. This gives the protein CASSLAGQDTVQYF. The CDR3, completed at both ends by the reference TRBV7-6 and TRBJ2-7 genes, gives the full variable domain GAGVSQSPRYKVTKRGQDVALRCDPISGHVSLYWYRQALGQGPEFLTYFNYEAQQDKSGLPNDRFSAERPEGSISTLTIQRTEQRDSAMYRCASSLAGQDTVQYFGPGTRLTVT.